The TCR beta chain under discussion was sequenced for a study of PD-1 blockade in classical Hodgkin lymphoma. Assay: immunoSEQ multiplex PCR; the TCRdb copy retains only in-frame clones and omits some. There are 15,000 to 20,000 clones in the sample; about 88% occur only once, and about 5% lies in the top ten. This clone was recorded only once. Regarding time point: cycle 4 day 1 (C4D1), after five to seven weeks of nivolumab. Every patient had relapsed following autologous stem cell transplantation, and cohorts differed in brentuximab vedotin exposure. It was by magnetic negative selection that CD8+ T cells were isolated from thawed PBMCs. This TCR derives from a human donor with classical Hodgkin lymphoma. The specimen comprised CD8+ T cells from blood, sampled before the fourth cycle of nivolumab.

The CDR3 region has the DNA TGTGCCAGCAGGAGGGCGGGGTCCGTAGCCAAAAACATTCAGTACTTC. The encoded protein is CASRRAGSVAKNIQYF. The rearrangement links TRBV27 to TRBJ2-4; TRBD2 is a possible D gene (6 bases). Germline V gene lookup returns CDR1 MNHEY and CDR2 SMNVEV (reference sequence). The V and J ends lost 6 bases and 0 bases respectively, with 15 bases between them. The CDR3 is 16 amino acids.